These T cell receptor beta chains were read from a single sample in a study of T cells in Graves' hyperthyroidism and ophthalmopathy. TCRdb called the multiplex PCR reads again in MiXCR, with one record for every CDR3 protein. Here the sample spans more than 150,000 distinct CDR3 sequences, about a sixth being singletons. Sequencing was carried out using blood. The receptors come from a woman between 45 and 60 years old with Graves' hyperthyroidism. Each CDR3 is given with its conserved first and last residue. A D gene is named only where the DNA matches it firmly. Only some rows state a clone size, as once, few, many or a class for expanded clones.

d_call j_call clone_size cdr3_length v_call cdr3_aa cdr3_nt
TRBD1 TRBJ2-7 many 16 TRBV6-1 CASSPPEGQHTYEQYF TGTGCCAGCAGTCCCCCCGAGGGACAGCACACCTACGAGCAGTACTTC
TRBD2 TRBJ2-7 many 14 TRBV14 CASTPSGESYEQYF TGTGCCAGCACCCCTAGCGGGGAGTCCTACGAGCAGTACTTC
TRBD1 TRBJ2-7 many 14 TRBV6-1 CATRGQLFSGEQYF TGTGCCACCCGGGGACAGCTGTTCTCCGGCGAGCAGTACTTC
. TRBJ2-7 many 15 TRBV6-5 CASSYTSGPSYEQYF TGTGCCAGCAGTTACACATCCGGCCCCTCCTACGAGCAGTACTTC
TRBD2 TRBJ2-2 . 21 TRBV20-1 CSASRLGPGTSGGAGAGELFF TGCAGTGCTAGCAGGCTGGGCCCCGGGACTAGCGGGGGGGCTGGGGCCGGGGAGCTGTTTTTT
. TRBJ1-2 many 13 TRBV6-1 CASRRDLVDGYTF TGTGCCAGCAGGCGGGACTTAGTCGATGGCTACACCTTC
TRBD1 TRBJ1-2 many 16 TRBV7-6 CASSPSYRGPNYGYTF TGTGCCAGCAGCCCATCATACAGGGGCCCGAACTATGGCTACACCTTC
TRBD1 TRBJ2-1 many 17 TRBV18 CASSSTPQGVTYNEQFF TGTGCCAGCTCCTCAACGCCACAGGGGGTAACCTACAATGAGCAGTTCTTC
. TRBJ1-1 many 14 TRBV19 CASSIGTMNTEAFF TGTGCCAGTAGTATCGGAACGATGAACACTGAAGCTTTCTTT
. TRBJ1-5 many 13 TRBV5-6 CASRHWGNQPQHF TGTGCCAGCAGACATTGGGGCAATCAGCCCCAGCATTTT
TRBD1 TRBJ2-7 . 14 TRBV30 CAWSVGQDSYEQYF TGTGCCTGGAGTGTCGGACAGGACTCCTACGAGCAGTACTTC
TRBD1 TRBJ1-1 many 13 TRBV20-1 CSAHRRGHTEAFF TGCAGTGCGCATAGAAGGGGGCACACTGAAGCTTTCTTT
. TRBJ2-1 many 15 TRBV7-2 CASSSGRGSYNEQFF TGTGCCAGCAGCTCGGGACGGGGCTCCTACAATGAGCAGTTCTTC
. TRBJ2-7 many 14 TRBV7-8 CASSPGAGHYEQYF TGTGCCAGCAGCCCAGGCGCGGGACACTACGAGCAGTACTTC
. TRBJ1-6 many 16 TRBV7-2 CASSQPREGRFSPLHF TGTGCCAGCAGCCAACCCAGGGAGGGTCGTTTTTCACCCCTCCACTTT
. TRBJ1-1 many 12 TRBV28 CATRWGNTEAFF TGTGCCACCCGGTGGGGGAACACTGAAGCTTTCTTT
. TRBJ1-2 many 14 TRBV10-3 CAISGRGSIYGYTF TGTGCCATCAGTGGAAGAGGCAGTATCTATGGCTACACCTTC
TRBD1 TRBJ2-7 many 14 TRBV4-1 CASSQTGGAYEQYF TGCGCCAGCAGCCAGACAGGGGGGGCCTACGAGCAGTACTTC